This TCR beta chain is drawn from a study of response to subunit inactivated influenza vaccine. General observations from the study: New T cells are recruited in small numbers by each seasonal influenza vaccination, according to the authors' suggestion.

TCRdb re-analysed the RT-PCR reads in MiXCR, keeping a single row per CDR3 protein. In the table there are around 530,000 distinct CDR3 sequences, 15% to 20% of which are singletons. As concerns this clonotype: As yet, its antigen is unknown.

Germline V gene sequence: CDR1 MNHEY, CDR2 SVGAGI. V lost 3 bases, J lost 1 base, and 13 bases lay in between. The length of the CDR3 is 16 residues. The sequence came from a man between 50 and 75 years old who received an inactivated influenza vaccine. The chain carries TRBV6-5 and TRBJ1-5, with no clear D. The material was CD4+ T cells sorted from PBMCs, obtained less than 25 months after vaccination. The CDR3 loop reads CASSYITGSSNQPQHF. CDR3 bases: TGTGCCAGCAGTTATATAACGGGGTCGAGCAATCAGCCCCAGCATTTT.